Shown below are 6 T cell receptor beta chains from a single sample sequenced in a study of blood T cells in healthy people across ages. Combining a sample-barcoded 5' primer with a J-beta primer mix, a second PCR ran for about 7 to 12 cycles. TCRdb recomputed calls from the 5' RACE reads with MiXCR, one row per CDR3 protein. The sample has hundreds of thousands of distinct CDR3 sequences, approximately 51% seen once. The source material was blood. These receptors all come from a man in his sixties in good health.

This clonotype was recorded at least ten times. The CDR3: CAISPGQDFSGANVLTF. The CDR3, as DNA: TGTGCCATCAGCCCGGGACAGGATTTCTCTGGGGCCAACGTCCTGACTTTC. The V and J genes are TRBV10-3 and TRBJ2-6; 8 nucleotides align to TRBD1. V dropped 6 bases and J dropped 0; count of bases not matched to a gene: 7. From germline, CDR1 is ENHRY and CDR2 SYGVKD. This CDR3 has 17 residues.

CDR3 loop: CATSADNYGYTF. The DNA of the CDR3 is TGTGCCACCAGTGCCGACAACTATGGCTACACCTTC. The J gene is TRBJ1-2, the V gene TRBV24-1; D is uncertain. CDR1 is KGHDR and CDR2 is SFDVKD in the germline V gene. V was cut by 5 bases and J by 2 bases, with 5 bases left in between. This CDR3 has 12 residues.

This clonotype was counted a few times. This chain uses TRBV7-3 with TRBJ2-3, with 10 bases matching TRBD1. Trimming took 3 bases from V and 4 from J; bases not matched to a gene: 4. Germline V lookup: CDR1 SGHTA, CDR2 FQGTGA. This CDR3 is built from 15 residues. The CDR3 DNA sequence: TGTGCCAGCAGCTTGGGGGGACAGGGGTCAGATACGCAGTATTTT. Amino acid sequence: CASSLGGQGSDTQYF.

This clonotype was detected a few times. This chain links TRBV20-1 with TRBJ2-1; D may match TRBD1 or TRBD2 (6 bases each). Trimming removed 0 bases from V and 15 bases from J, with 18 bases in between. Per the germline V gene, CDR1 is DFQATT and CDR2 is SNEGSKA (reference sequence). The CDR3 loop spans 13 amino acids. DNA for the CDR3: TGCAGTGCTAGAGATCAGTTGGGGGGCCCCGGGTTCTTC. Its protein is CSARDQLGGPGFF.

The gene calls are TRBV4-3 and TRBJ2-7; 11 bases align to TRBD2. The CDR3 covers 14 residues. Germline V gene sequence: CDR1 LGHNA, CDR2 YSLEER. V was pared by 4 bases and J by 4 bases, with 3 bases of the junction left unmatched. The chain's CDR3 is CASSPWTSGYEQYF. CDR3 nucleotide sequence: TGCGCCAGCAGCCCCTGGACTAGCGGGTACGAGCAGTACTTC.

This sequence joins TRBV29-1 and TRBJ2-1; 11 nucleotides align to TRBD2. Germline CDR1 is SQVTM and CDR2 is ANQGSEA. The CDR3 sequence is 16 residues long. V was clipped by 7 bases and J by 4 bases; unmatched bases: 12. The CDR3 DNA reads TGCAGCGCCCGAATGGCTAGCGGGAGGCATTACAATGAGCAGTTCTTC. It specifies CSARMASGRHYNEQFF.